Sequencing of this T cell receptor (beta chain) was carried out in a study of OX40 agonist ivuxolimab in advanced cancers. Study-level background: Cancers in dose escalation were hepatocellular, melanoma, renal cell and head and neck.

Data came from immunoSEQ multiplex PCR; TCRdb stores just in-frame clones and leaves some out. This table holds 15,000 or so clones, around 80% found once. The V and J ends lost 0 bases and 4 bases, in that order; junction bases with no gene match: 2. CDR1 and CDR2 (germline): MNHEY, SMNVEV (reference sequence). This CDR3 has 15 amino acids. The chain couples TRBV27 to TRBJ1-1; TRBD1 agrees at 10 bases. The material was CD4+ or CD8+ T cells sorted from blood, obtained in a trial of the OX40 agonist ivuxolimab. This TCR came from an adult with an advanced solid tumor such as melanoma, head and neck, liver or kidney cancer. The CDR3 loop is CASSLSGTGVTEAFF. The CDR3 DNA sequence: TGTGCCAGCAGTTTATCGGGGACAGGGGTCACTGAAGCTTTCTTT.